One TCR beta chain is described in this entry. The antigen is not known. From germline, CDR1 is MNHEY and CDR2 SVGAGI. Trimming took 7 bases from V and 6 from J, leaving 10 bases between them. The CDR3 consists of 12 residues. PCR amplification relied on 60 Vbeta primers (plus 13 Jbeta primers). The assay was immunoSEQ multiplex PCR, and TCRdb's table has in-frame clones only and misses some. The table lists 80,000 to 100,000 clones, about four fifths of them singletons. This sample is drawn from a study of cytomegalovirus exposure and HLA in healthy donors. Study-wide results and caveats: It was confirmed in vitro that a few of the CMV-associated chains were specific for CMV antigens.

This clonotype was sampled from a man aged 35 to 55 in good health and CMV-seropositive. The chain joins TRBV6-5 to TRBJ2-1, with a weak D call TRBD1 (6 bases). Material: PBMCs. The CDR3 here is CASKGVPNEQFF. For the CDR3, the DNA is TGTGCCAGCAAGGGGGTGCCCAATGAGCAGTTCTTC.